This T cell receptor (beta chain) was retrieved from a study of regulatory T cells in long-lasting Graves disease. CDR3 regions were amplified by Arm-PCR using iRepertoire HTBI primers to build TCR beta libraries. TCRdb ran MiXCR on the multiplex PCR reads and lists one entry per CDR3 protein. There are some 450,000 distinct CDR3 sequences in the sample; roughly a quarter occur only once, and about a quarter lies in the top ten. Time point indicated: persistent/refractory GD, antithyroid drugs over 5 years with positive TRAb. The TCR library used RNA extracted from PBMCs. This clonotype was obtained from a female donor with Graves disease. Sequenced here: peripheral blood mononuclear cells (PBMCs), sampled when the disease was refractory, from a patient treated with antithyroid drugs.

The DNA of the CDR3 is TGTGCCTGTTCGGCTAGCACAGATACGCAGTATTTT. Its translation: CACSASTDTQYF. The chain has TRBV30 and TRBJ2-3; D gene uncertain. CDR3 length: 12 residues. The germline CDR1 and CDR2 sequences are GTSNPN and SVGIG (reference sequence). Trimming took 6 bases from V and 0 from J, leaving 7 bases between them.